This T cell receptor beta chain derives from a study of T cell responses to AZD1222 COVID-19 vaccine. General observations from the study: After two AZD1222 doses, spike-specific TCR breadth and depth rose versus day 0. Along spike, vaccine-associated CD4 TCRs were found throughout, with dominance at 160-218 and 743-854. Targeting of unmutated variant regions was reportedly seen in nearly half of spike-specific TCRs. Clonal diversity may have been underestimated, and the donors were mostly white British, with more females than males.

V lost 0 bases and J 6 bases, leaving 19 bases between the germline ends. From germline, CDR1 is SGHRS and CDR2 YFSETQ. The length of the CDR3 is 17 residues. Here immunoSEQ multiplex PCR was the method, and the copy in TCRdb shows in-frame clones only, minus some. The data hold 140,000 to 150,000 clones, with about 91% observed a single time. Concerning this clone itself: Its antigen is as yet unknown.

Source: peripheral blood, taken 28 days after the second AZD1222 dose. The genes are TRBV5-1 and TRBJ2-1, with D perhaps matching TRBD2 (7 bases). The origin of this receptor is an adult who received the AZD1222 COVID-19 vaccine. CDR3 residues: CASSLVQGLAETNEQFF. For the CDR3, the DNA is TGCGCCAGCAGCTTGGTGCAGGGGCTAGCGGAAACCAATGAGCAGTTCTTC.